Below are 20 T cell receptor beta chains sequenced from a single sample in a study of blood T cell repertoires in COVID-19. The table came from immunoSEQ multiplex PCR; TCRdb's copy has only in-frame clones and leaves some out. The sample carries under 150,000 clones, roughly four fifths recorded once. Sequencing used peripheral blood. These receptors came from a human donor in a cohort sampled during active COVID-19.

The DNA for the CDR3 is TGTGCCAGCAGTGGGACAGGGAGCTCCTACGAGCAGTACTTC. It specifies CASSGTGSSYEQYF. This chain connects TRBV28 to TRBJ2-7; the match to TRBD1 covers 9 bases. Trimming took 5 bases from V and 0 from J; bases not matched to a gene: 2. The CDR3 length is 14 residues. Germline CDR1 and CDR2: MDHEN and SYDVKM.

The chain combines TRBV11-2 with TRBJ2-7; D might be TRBD1 (6 bases). Germline values: CDR1 SGHAT, CDR2 FQNNGV. Trimming cost V 1 base and J 3 bases, with 13 bases left between them. The CDR3 runs 15 residues. The CDR3 coding sequence is TGTGCCAGCAGCTTAGTCATGGAAGGGGGCTACGAGCAGTACTTC. Its protein is CASSLVMEGGYEQYF.

V usage is TRBV4-3 and J usage is TRBJ1-2, with unresolved D. The CDR3 sequence is 14 residues long. Germline V gene data show CDR1 as LGHNA and CDR2 as YSLEER. V was clipped by 0 bases and J by 4 bases, with 9 bases between them. CDR3 sequence: CASSQERAVYGYTF. The CDR3 DNA is TGCGCCAGCAGCCAAGAGCGGGCGGTCTATGGCTACACCTTC.

The rearrangement uses TRBV19 and TRBJ2-5; 9 bases map to TRBD1. CDR3 size: 15 residues. V trimming: 3 bases; J trimming: 1 base; junction bases outside the gene matches: 3. Germline V gives CDR1 LNHDA, CDR2 SQIVND (reference sequence). The CDR3 DNA reads TGTGCCAGTAGTATCGGGGACAGGGTCCAAGAGACCCAGTACTTC. This translates into CASSIGDRVQETQYF. Full variable domain (outside the CDR3, taken from reference TRBV19 and TRBJ2-5): DGGITQSPKYLFRKEGQNVTLSCEQNLNHDAMYWYRQDPGQGLRLIYYSQIVNDFQKGDIAEGYSVSREKKESFPLTVTSAQKNPTAFYLCASSIGDRVQETQYFGPGTRLLVL.

The chain carries TRBV7-3 and TRBJ1-1, with no clear D. The germline V gene encodes CDR1 SGHTA and CDR2 FQGTGA. The CDR3 runs 17 residues. V was cut by 5 bases and J by 4 bases, with 23 bases left in between. CDR3 sequence reads: CASSPSRGVGGVTEAFF. DNA of the CDR3: TGTGCCAGCAGCCCATCACGCGGGGTAGGTGGTGTCACTGAAGCTTTCTTT.

V gene TRBV7-2 combines with J gene TRBJ2-3, with 12 bases lining up with TRBD2. J was trimmed by 4 bases and V by 1 base; bases with no gene match: 6. The germline gives CDR1 SGHTA, CDR2 FQGNSA. CDR3 length: 17 residues. The CDR3 reads CASSLGVLAGGADTQYF. CDR3 bases: TGTGCCAGCAGCTTAGGCGTACTAGCGGGGGGAGCAGATACGCAGTATTTT.

In its sample, this clone was seen many times. The genes are TRBV6-5 and TRBJ2-7, with 11 nucleotides matching TRBD1. Trimming at V came to 6 bases and at J to 2 bases, leaving 6 bases not matched to a gene. Germline CDR1 and CDR2: MNHEY and SVGAGI. The CDR3 sequence is 15 residues long. The chain's CDR3 is CASSGGTGGAYEQYF. Written as DNA, the CDR3 is TGTGCCAGCAGCGGCGGGACAGGGGGAGCCTACGAGCAGTACTTC.

A word on this clone: Other DNA sequences in this sample translate to the same CDR3. This chain joins TRBV6-5 and TRBJ1-2; TRBD1 aligns across 8 bases. CDR3 length: 12 residues. Germline V gene lookup returns CDR1 MNHEY and CDR2 SVGAGI. V shed 6 bases and J 7 bases; nucleotides not matched to a gene: 4. CDR3 amino acids: CASRIGQGGYTF. Written as DNA, the CDR3 is TGTGCCAGCAGGATAGGACAGGGTGGCTACACCTTC.

The chain employs TRBV2 and TRBJ1-2; 11 bases are shared with TRBD1. The germline V gene has CDR1 SNHLY and CDR2 FYNNEI. The CDR3 is 14 amino acids. V lost 8 bases to trimming and J lost 2 bases; unmatched junction nucleotides: 4. CDR3 nucleotide sequence: TGTGCCAGCTTAAGGGACAGGGGGAACTATGGCTACACCTTC. Its protein product is CASLRDRGNYGYTF.

The gene calls are TRBV5-4 and TRBJ1-3; 8 nucleotides match TRBD1. V lost 2 bases to trimming and J lost 1 base; unmatched junction nucleotides: 5. The germline V gene has CDR1 SGHNT and CDR2 YYREEE (reference sequence). The CDR3 is 16 residues long. The CDR3 loop is CASSFMDRASGNTIYF. CDR3 bases: TGTGCCAGCAGCTTCATGGACAGGGCGTCTGGAAACACCATATATTTT.

The chain employs TRBV6-1 and TRBJ1-4; 10 bases match TRBD1. Germline-derived CDR1 and CDR2 are MNHNS and SASEGT. The CDR3 consists of 16 residues. Trimming took 3 bases from V and 8 from J; bases not matched to a gene: 9. Here the CDR3 reads CASSEGETGGWEKLFF. The CDR3 DNA reads TGTGCCAGCAGTGAGGGGGAGACAGGGGGCTGGGAAAAACTGTTTTTT.

The chain combines TRBV30 with TRBJ2-3, with D hard to call. CDR1 is GTSNPN and CDR2 is SVGIG in the germline V gene (reference sequence). The CDR3 loop spans 14 amino acids. The V end lost 4 bases, the J end lost 2 bases, and 13 bases lay between the germline ends. This chain's CDR3 is CAWNGRSSTDTQYF. CDR3 nucleotides: TGTGCCTGGAATGGTAGGAGTTCCACAGATACGCAGTATTTT.

The CDR3 reads CASSYSGVGTEAFF. The CDR3 nucleotides are TGTGCCAGCAGTTACTCAGGGGTCGGCACTGAAGCTTTCTTT. The chain carries TRBV6-5 and TRBJ1-1; a weak D match, TRBD1 (5 bases). The CDR3 has 14 amino acids. In germline, CDR1 is MNHEY, CDR2 SVGAGI. Trimming removed 0 bases from V and 4 bases from J, with 9 bases in between.

The chain uses TRBV7-9 and TRBJ1-2; TRBD1 matches at 7 bases. Germline V gives CDR1 SEHNR, CDR2 FQNEAQ (reference sequence). CDR3 length: 14 amino acids. The J segment lost 7 bases and the V segment lost 5 bases, leaving 10 bases of the junction unmatched. The CDR3 coding sequence is TGTGCCAGCAGCCCCGGACAGGATAGTCTTGGCTACACCTTC. Amino acids: CASSPGQDSLGYTF.

Concerning this clone itself: This same CDR3 is encoded by further DNA sequences in the sample. The chain is built from TRBV7-2 and TRBJ2-3, with 9 bases matching TRBD2. Germline CDR1 and CDR2: SGHTA and FQGNSA. V lost 0 bases, J lost 3 bases, and 1 base stayed unmatched. The CDR3 is 15 residues long. The CDR3 is CASSLASGGTDTQYF. CDR3 coding DNA: TGTGCCAGCAGCTTAGCTAGCGGGGGAACAGATACGCAGTATTTT.

The chain joins TRBV7-3 to TRBJ1-2; D possibly corresponds to TRBD1 (5 bases). This CDR3 region has 15 residues. The germline gives CDR1 SGHTA, CDR2 FQGTGA. Trimming removed 3 bases from V and 0 bases from J, with 11 bases in between. The CDR3: CASSLDGGANYGYTF. CDR3 coding DNA: TGTGCCAGCAGCTTGGATGGGGGGGCTAACTATGGCTACACCTTC.

This clone was found once. The V gene is TRBV5-1, the J gene TRBJ2-2; 9 nucleotides match TRBD2. Germline V gene lookup returns CDR1 SGHRS and CDR2 YFSETQ. The length of the CDR3 is 15 residues. Trimming at V came to 4 bases and at J to 5 bases, leaving 6 bases not matched to a gene. In DNA form, the CDR3 reads TGCGCCAGCAGCGCGAGCGGGGGGCTAACCGGGGAGCTGTTTTTT. Protein sequence: CASSASGGLTGELFF.

This chain joins TRBV5-1 and TRBJ2-2; 8 nucleotides agree with TRBD2. J was trimmed by 6 bases and V by 0 bases; bases with no gene match: 7. CDR3 size: 16 residues. The germline gives CDR1 SGHRS, CDR2 YFSETQ. The CDR3 loop reads CASSLDGGGPSGELFF. CDR3 coding DNA: TGCGCCAGCAGCTTGGACGGCGGGGGGCCCTCCGGGGAGCTGTTTTTT. The full variable domain, rest sourced from reference TRBV5-1 and TRBJ2-2, is KAGVTQTPRYLIKTRGQQVTLSCSPISGHRSVSWYQQTPGQGLQFLFEYFSETQRNKGNFPGRFSGRQFSNSRSEMNVSTLELGDSALYLCASSLDGGGPSGELFFGEGSRLTVL.

The genes are TRBV5-1 and TRBJ2-2, with TRBD2 as a possible D gene (6 bases). CDR3 size: 16 residues. CDR1 is SGHRS and CDR2 is YFSETQ in the germline V gene. V was shortened by 0 bases and J by 5 bases, with 14 bases between the two germline ends. The CDR3 bases are TGCGCCAGCAGCTTGGCCCCCGGGGGAGTAACCGGGGAGCTGTTTTTT. This encodes CASSLAPGGVTGELFF.

The genes are TRBV4-1 and TRBJ1-6, with 9 bases fitting TRBD1. Germline V gives CDR1 MGHRA, CDR2 YSYEKL. The junction had 6 bases not matched to a gene; V was cut back by 1 base and J by 5 bases. The CDR3 sequence is 17 residues long. The CDR3 spells CASSQASGTGNNSPLHF. For the CDR3, the DNA is TGCGCCAGCAGCCAAGCCTCCGGGACAGGGAATAATTCACCCCTCCACTTT.